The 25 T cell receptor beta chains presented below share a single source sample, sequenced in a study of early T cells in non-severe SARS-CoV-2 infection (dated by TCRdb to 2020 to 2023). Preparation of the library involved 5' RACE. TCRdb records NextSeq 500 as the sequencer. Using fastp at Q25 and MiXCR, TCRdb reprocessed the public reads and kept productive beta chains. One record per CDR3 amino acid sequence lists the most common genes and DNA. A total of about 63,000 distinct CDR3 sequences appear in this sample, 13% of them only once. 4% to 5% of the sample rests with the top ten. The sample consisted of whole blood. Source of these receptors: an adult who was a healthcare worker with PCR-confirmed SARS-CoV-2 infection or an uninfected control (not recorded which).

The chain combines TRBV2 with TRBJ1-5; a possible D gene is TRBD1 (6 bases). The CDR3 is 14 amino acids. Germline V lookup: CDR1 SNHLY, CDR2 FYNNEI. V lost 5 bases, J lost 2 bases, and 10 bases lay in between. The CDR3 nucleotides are TGTGCCAGCAGTTGGGGGCAAGGCAATCAGCCCCAGCATTTT. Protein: CASSWGQGNQPQHF.

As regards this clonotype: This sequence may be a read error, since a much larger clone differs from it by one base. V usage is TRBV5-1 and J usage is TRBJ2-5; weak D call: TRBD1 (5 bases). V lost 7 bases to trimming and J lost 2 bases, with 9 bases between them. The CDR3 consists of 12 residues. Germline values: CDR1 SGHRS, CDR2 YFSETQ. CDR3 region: CASRQYQETQYF. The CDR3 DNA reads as TGCGCCAGCCGACAGTATCAAGAGACCCAGTACTTC.

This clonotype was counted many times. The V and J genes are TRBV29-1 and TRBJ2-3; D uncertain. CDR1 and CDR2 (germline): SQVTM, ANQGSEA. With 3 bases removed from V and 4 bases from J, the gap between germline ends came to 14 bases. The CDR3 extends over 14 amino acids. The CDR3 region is CSVDPGQRADTQYF. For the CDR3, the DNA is TGCAGCGTTGATCCGGGCCAAAGGGCAGATACGCAGTATTTT.

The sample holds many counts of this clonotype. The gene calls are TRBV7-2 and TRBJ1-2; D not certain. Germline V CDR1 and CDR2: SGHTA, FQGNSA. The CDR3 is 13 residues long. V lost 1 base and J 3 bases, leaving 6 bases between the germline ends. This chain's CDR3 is CASSLDTHYGYTF. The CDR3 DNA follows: TGTGCCAGCAGCTTAGATACCCACTATGGCTACACCTTC.

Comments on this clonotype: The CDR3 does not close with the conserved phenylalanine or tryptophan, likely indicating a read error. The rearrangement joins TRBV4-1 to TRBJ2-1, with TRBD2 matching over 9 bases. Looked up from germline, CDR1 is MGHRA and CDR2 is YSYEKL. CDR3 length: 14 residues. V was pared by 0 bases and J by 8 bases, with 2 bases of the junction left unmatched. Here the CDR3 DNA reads TGCGCCAGCAGCCAAGAGGGACTAGCTGATGAGCAGTTCTTA. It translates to CASSQEGLADEQFL.

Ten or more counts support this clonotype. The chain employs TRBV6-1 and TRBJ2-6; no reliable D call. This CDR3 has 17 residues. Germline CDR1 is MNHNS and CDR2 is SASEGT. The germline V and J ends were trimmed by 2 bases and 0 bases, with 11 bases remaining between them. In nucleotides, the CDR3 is TGTGCCAGCAGTGAAAGTTATGGGGACTCTGGGGCCAACGTCCTGACTTTC. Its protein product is CASSESYGDSGANVLTF.

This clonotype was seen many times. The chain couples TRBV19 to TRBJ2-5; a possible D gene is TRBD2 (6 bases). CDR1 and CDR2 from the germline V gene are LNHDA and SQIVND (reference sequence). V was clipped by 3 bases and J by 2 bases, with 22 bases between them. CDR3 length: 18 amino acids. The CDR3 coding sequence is TGTGCCAGTAGTATGATGATGACCTATGGCGGGGTACAAGAGACCCAGTACTTC. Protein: CASSMMMTYGGVQETQYF.

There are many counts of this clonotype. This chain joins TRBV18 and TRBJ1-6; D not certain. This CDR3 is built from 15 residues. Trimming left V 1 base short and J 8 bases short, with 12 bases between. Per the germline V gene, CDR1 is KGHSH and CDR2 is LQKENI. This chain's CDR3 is CASSPREGWDSPLHF. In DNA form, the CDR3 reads TGTGCCAGCTCACCACGGGAGGGTTGGGATTCACCCCTCCACTTT.

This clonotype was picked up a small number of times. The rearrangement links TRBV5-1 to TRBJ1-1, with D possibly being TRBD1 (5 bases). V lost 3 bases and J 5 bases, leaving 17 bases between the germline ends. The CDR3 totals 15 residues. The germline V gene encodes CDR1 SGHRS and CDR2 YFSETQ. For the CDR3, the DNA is TGCGCCAGCAGCTGGTATTTCGGGGGAGATACTGAAGCTTTCTTT. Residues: CASSWYFGGDTEAFF.

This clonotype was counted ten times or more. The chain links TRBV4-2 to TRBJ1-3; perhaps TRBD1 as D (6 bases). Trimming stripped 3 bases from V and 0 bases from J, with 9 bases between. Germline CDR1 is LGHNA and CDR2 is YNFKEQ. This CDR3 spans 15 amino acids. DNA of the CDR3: TGTGCCAGCAGCCAGACAGGCTACTCTGGAAACACCATATATTTT. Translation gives CASSQTGYSGNTIYF.

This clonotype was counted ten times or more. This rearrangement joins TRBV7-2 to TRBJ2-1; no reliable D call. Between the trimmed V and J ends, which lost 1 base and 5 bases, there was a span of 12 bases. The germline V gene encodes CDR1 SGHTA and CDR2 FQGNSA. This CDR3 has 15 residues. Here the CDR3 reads CASSLGLIRDNEQFF. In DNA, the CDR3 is TGTGCCAGCAGCTTAGGGCTTATAAGAGACAATGAGCAGTTCTTC.

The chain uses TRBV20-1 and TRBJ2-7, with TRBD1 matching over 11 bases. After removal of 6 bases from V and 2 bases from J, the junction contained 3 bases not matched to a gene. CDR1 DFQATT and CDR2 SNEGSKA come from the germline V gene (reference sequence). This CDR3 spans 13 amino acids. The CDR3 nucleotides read TGCAGTGCCCTGGGACAGGGGGCCTACGAGCAGTACTTC. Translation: CSALGQGAYEQYF.

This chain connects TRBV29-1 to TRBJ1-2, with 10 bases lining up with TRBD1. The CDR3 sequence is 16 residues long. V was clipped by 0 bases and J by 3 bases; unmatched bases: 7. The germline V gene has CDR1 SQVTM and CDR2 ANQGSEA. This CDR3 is CSVEDPGQGYYYGYTF. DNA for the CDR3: TGCAGCGTTGAAGATCCGGGACAGGGGTACTACTATGGCTACACCTTC.

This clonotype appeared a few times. Written as DNA, the CDR3 is TGTGCCAGCAGCCAAGGGGCTGGGCAGCCCCAGCATTTT. Amino acid sequence: CASSQGAGQPQHF. The rearrangement joins TRBV3-1 to TRBJ1-5, with D unclear. Trimming took 1 base from V and 7 from J, leaving 8 bases between them. CDR1 is LGHDT, CDR2 YNNKEL, per germline (reference sequence). This CDR3 is 13 amino acids long.

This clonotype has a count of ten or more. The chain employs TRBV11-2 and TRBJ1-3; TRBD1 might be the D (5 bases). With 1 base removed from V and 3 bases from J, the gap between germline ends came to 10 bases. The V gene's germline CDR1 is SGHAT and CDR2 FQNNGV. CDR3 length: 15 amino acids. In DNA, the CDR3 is TGTGCCAGCAGCTTAGGCGGAGGGGTTGGAAACACCATATATTTT. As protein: CASSLGGGVGNTIYF.

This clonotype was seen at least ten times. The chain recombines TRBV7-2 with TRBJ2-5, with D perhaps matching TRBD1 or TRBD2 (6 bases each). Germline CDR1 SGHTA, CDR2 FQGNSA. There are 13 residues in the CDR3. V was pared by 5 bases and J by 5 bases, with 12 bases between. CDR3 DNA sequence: TGTGCCAGCAGCCCGCGAGGGGGGGAGACCCAGTACTTC. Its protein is CASSPRGGETQYF.

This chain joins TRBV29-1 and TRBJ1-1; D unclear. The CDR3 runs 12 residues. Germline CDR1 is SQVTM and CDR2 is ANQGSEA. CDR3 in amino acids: CSAVGLNTEAFF. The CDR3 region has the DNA TGCAGTGCCGTGGGGTTGAACACTGAAGCTTTCTTT.

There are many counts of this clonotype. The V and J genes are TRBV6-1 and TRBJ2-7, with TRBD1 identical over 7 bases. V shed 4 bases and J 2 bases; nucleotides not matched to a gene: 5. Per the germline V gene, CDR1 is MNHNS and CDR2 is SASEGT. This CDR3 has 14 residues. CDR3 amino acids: CASSVDRATYEQYF. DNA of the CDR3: TGTGCCAGCAGTGTCGACAGGGCTACCTACGAGCAGTACTTC.

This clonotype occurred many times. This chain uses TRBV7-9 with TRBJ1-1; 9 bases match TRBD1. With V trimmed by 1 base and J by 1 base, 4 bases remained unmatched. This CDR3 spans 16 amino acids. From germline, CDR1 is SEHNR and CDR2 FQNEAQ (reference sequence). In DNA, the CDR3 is TGTGCCAGCAGCTTAGGCTGGGGACAGGGGAACACTGAAGCTTTCTTT. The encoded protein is CASSLGWGQGNTEAFF. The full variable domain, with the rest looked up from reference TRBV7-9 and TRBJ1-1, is DTGVSQNPRHKITKRGQNVTFRCDPISEHNRLYWYRQTLGQGPEFLTYFQNEAQLEKSRLLSDRFSAERPKGSFSTLEIQRTEQGDSAMYLCASSLGWGQGNTEAFFGQGTRLTVV.

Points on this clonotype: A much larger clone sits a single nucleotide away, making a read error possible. In DNA form, the CDR3 reads TGTGCCAGCAGTTTACGGGCAACTAATGAAAAACTGTTTTTT. Protein: CASSLRATNEKLFF. The chain uses TRBV12-3 or TRBV12-4 and TRBJ1-4; D is unresolved. V lost 2 bases, J lost 0 bases, and 4 bases lay in between. There are 14 residues in the CDR3.

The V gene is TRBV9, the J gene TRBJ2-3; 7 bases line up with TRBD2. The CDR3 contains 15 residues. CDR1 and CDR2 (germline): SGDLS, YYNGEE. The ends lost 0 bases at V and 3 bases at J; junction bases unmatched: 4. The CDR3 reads CASSVGGGGTDTQYF. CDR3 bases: TGTGCCAGCAGCGTAGGAGGCGGGGGAACAGATACGCAGTATTTT.

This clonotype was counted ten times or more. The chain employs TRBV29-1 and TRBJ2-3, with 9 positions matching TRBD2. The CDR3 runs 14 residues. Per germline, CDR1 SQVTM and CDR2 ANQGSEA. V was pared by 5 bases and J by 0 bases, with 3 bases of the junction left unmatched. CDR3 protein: CSVRLAGSTDTQYF. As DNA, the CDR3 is TGCAGCGTTCGCCTAGCGGGGAGCACAGATACGCAGTATTTT.

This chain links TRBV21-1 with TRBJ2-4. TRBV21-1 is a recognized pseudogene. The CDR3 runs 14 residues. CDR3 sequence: CASSKAGAKNIQYF. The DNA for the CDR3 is TGTGCCAGCAGCAAAGCAGGGGCCAAAAACATTCAGTACTTC.

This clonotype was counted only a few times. Here the CDR3 reads CASSYSIYRGQSTEAFF. CDR3 DNA sequence: TGTGCCAGCAGTTACTCGATTTACAGGGGTCAGAGCACTGAAGCTTTCTTT. The chain carries TRBV6-5 and TRBJ1-1; 7 bases map to TRBD1. Trimming at V came to 0 bases and at J to 4 bases, leaving 11 bases not matched to a gene. This CDR3 is 17 amino acids long. The germline V gene has CDR1 MNHEY and CDR2 SVGAGI.

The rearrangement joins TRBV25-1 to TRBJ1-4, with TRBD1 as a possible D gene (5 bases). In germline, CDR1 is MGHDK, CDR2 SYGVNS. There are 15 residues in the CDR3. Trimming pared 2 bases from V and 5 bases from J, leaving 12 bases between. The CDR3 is CASSEPGRRNEKLFF. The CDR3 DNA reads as TGTGCCAGCAGTGAACCGGGACGGCGAAATGAAAAACTGTTTTTT.